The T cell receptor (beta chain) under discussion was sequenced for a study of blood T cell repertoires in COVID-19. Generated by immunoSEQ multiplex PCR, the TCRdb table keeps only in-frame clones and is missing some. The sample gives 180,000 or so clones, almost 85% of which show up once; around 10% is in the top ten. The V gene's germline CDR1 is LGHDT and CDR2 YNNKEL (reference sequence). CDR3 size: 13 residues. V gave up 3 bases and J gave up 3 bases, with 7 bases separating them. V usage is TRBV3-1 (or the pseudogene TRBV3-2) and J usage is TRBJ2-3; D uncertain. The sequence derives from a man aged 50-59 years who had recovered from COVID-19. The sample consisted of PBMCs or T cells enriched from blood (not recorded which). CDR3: CASSQFETDTQYF. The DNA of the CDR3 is TGTGCCAGCAGCCAGTTCGAGACAGATACGCAGTATTTT.